The present TCR beta chain was sequenced within a study of OX40 agonist ivuxolimab in advanced cancers. In terms of the full investigation: Ivuxolimab, which targeted the costimulatory receptor OX40 (CD134), was an agonistic, fully human IgG2 monoclonal antibody. Intravenous ivuxolimab was administered to patients every 2 weeks at six dose levels: 0.01, 0.1, 0.3, 1.5, 3 and 10 mg/kg. Among the roughly 50 dose-escalation patients, approximately 20 had hepatocellular carcinoma, roughly 15 melanoma, 9 renal cell carcinoma and 9 head and neck cancer. The dose-escalation cohort was around 83% male with a mean age of about 60 years, ranging from roughly 20 to 80. Prior anti-PD-1, anti-PD-L1 or anti-CTLA-4 therapy was permitted, and checkpoint inhibitors had been received by roughly two fifths of dose-escalation patients. Three dose-escalation patients achieved partial responses, one with hepatocellular carcinoma and two with cutaneous melanoma. Peripheral TCRbeta sequencing was intended to test whether TCR sequence diversity was altered and clonal T-cell expansion was caused by ivuxolimab. The paper reports the monotherapy dose-escalation portion (N of about 56 patients) of the phase I ivuxolimab trial. On the study overall, not on this receptor specifically: After ivuxolimab, expanded clones were on average more numerous among CD8+ T cells than among CD4+ T cells. Low levels of normalized T-cell clonal expansion were also seen in some patients who did not respond. At doses of 0.1 to 3.0 mg/kg, clonal expansion of both CD4+ and CD8+ blood T cells was observed from baseline to week 6. In the 0.1-3.0 mg/kg groups, partial responders were among the patients with the lowest normalized peripheral clonal expansion, particularly in CD8+ T cells. Antigen specificity was not determined for the clonally expanded peripheral T cells.

The CDR3 spans 18 residues, from the cysteine through the phenylalanine. Only the CDR3 portion is preserved as DNA: 54 bases, with reading frame beginning at the first base. Cut back by 1 base and 2 bases, the V and J ends lie 19 bases apart. From a lookup of the germline V gene, CDR1 and CDR2 are MGHRA and YSYEKL. Points on this clone: No cognate antigen has been identified for it. Base qualities were left out, and no much larger clone turns up one base away.

For sequencing of the TCRbeta CDR3 region, genomic DNA was extracted from the sorted cells. The immunoSEQ Assay was used to sequence the TCRbeta CDR3 regions. The table was pulled from immuneACCESS by TCRdb, which kept in-frame rearrangements only. Such tables lose some clones; where checked, under half of the loss comes from unresolved V genes, and the rest has no known cause. The sample records 77,000 or so clones, 90% to 95% of which are singletons. Approximately 0.32% of the sample goes to the ten largest clones. Patients with a history of autoimmune disease or receiving systemic immunosuppression were excluded from the trial. In every dose cohort, peripheral blood was drawn for TCR sequencing at baseline, cycle 4 day 1, and cycle 7 day 1. The samples were drawn from a first-in-human, open-label, multicenter phase I dose-escalation trial of ivuxolimab. Adults with locally advanced or metastatic melanoma, renal cell carcinoma, hepatocellular carcinoma or head and neck squamous cell carcinoma were enrolled in the trial. Before TCR sequencing, CD4+ T cells and CD8+ T cells from peripheral blood were sorted into separate populations.

This TCR was recovered from an adult with an advanced solid tumor such as melanoma, head and neck, liver or kidney cancer. The V and J segments used are TRBV4-1 and TRBJ2-3; possibly the D gene is TRBD1, per 5 matching bases. The sequencing here drew on CD4+ or CD8+ T cells sorted from blood, taken in a trial of the OX40 agonist ivuxolimab. CDR3 reads: CASSQAARQWGYTDTQYF. The sequenced DNA: TGCGCCAGCAGCCAAGCGGCTCGACAATGGGGCTACACAGATACGCAGTATTTT.